A selection of T cell receptor beta chains follows, all from one sample in a study of shared T cell receptors in the human thymus. TCRdb keeps only in-frame clones here, not all; method: immunoSEQ multiplex PCR. The repertoire holds 500,000 to 550,000 clones, about 80% seen once, with about 0.013% in the top ten. This sample also appeared in a second study, on human thymus T cells.

Sequenced input: thymocytes. All receptors come from a boy under two years old with a congenital heart defect. The CDR3 runs from the conserved cysteine through the conserved F or W. The D gene is left open where the match is weak. The size entry is marked missing in some rows and otherwise reads once, few, many or a size class.

V	J	size	D	CDR3	DNA
TRBV10-3	TRBJ2-7	.	.	CAILGADSYEQYF	TGTGCCATCTTGGGTGCGGATTCCTACGAGCAGTACTTC
TRBV15	TRBJ1-5	.	.	CATSRELRQRPLGNQPQHF	TGTGCCACCAGCAGAGAGTTACGACAGCGACCCCTTGGCAATCAGCCCCAGCATTTT
TRBV10-2	TRBJ2-2	.	TRBD1	CASSHLRRTGITGELFF	TGCGCCAGCAGTCATCTCCGTAGGACAGGGATTACCGGGGAGCTGTTTTTT
TRBV4-3	TRBJ2-5	.	TRBD2	CASSQDLGLGGGPGKETQYF	TGCGCCAGCAGCCAAGATCTTGGGCTCGGGGGAGGGCCGGGGAAAGAGACCCAGTACTTC
TRBV25-1	TRBJ2-7	.	TRBD2	CASSERTGTSRRNEQYF	TGTGCCAGCAGTGAAAGGACCGGGACTAGCAGGAGGAACGAGCAGTACTTC
TRBV5-6	TRBJ2-6	.	TRBD1	CASSLEGTVSGANVLTF	TGTGCCAGCAGCTTGGAAGGGACAGTCTCTGGGGCCAACGTCCTGACTTTC
TRBV5-1	TRBJ2-2	.	TRBD2	CASSLDGTSGRMGKAGELFF	TGCGCCAGCAGCCTAGACGGGACTAGCGGGAGAATGGGCAAGGCCGGGGAGCTGTTTTTT
TRBV5-6	TRBJ2-7	.	TRBD2	CASSSGLAGGPLYEQYF	TGTGCCAGCAGCTCGGGACTAGCGGGAGGGCCGCTCTACGAGCAGTACTTC
TRBV28	TRBJ2-7	once	TRBD1	CASSSTRTGAGYEQYF	TGTGCCAGCAGTTCCACACGGACAGGGGCGGGATACGAGCAGTACTTC
TRBV27	TRBJ2-7	.	TRBD1	CASSTTPGQGADEQYF	TGTGCCAGCAGTACAACCCCAGGACAGGGTGCCGACGAGCAGTACTTC
TRBV6-4	TRBJ2-5	.	TRBD2	CASSDEGLAGGEQETQYF	TGTGCCAGCAGTGACGAGGGACTAGCGGGAGGGGAACAAGAGACCCAGTACTTC
TRBV9	TRBJ2-2	.	.	CASSVALDAGELFF	TGTGCCAGCAGCGTAGCTTTAGATGCCGGGGAGCTGTTTTTT
TRBV7-9	TRBJ2-7	.	TRBD2	CASSLLAGGPHYEQYF	TGTGCCAGCAGCCTCCTAGCGGGAGGGCCCCACTACGAGCAGTACTTC
TRBV2	TRBJ1-1	.	TRBD1	CASSGDRVGTEAFF	TGTGCCAGCAGTGGGGACAGGGTGGGCACTGAAGCTTTCTTT
TRBV4-3	TRBJ2-7	once	TRBD1	CASSQDYFRRQGTYEQYF	TGCGCCAGCAGCCAAGATTATTTTAGGAGACAGGGAACCTACGAGCAGTACTTC
TRBV30	TRBJ2-3	.	TRBD2	CAWTIWRSGSSDTQYF	TGTGCCTGGACGATTTGGCGCAGCGGGAGTTCAGATACGCAGTATTTT
TRBV12-1	TRBJ2-1	few	.	CASSLAGGAYNEQFF	TGTGCCAGCAGCTTAGCGGGAGGGGCCTACAATGAGCAGTTCTTC
TRBV9	TRBJ1-2	.	TRBD1	CASSVGADRSGYTF	TGTGCCAGCAGCGTAGGGGCGGACAGGTCTGGCTACACCTTC
TRBV10-3	TRBJ1-5	few	.	CAISDGGADQPQHF	TGTGCCATCAGTGATGGGGGGGCCGATCAGCCCCAGCATTTT
TRBV7-9	TRBJ2-5	.	TRBD2	CASSLTRGGQETQYF	TGTGCCAGCAGCCTCACTCGGGGGGGCCAAGAGACCCAGTACTTC
TRBV29-1	TRBJ2-3	few	TRBD2	CSVEGRLADTQYF	TGCAGCGTTGAGGGAAGACTAGCCGATACGCAGTATTTT
TRBV27	TRBJ2-1	once	.	CASSLPPGGRLYNEQFF	TGTGCCAGCAGTTTGCCCCCCGGTGGTCGACTCTACAATGAGCAGTTCTTC
TRBV2	TRBJ2-2	.	.	CASSGDGQTTANTGELFF	TGTGCCAGCAGTGGGGACGGACAGACAACGGCGAACACCGGGGAGCTGTTTTTT